The clone carrying this TCR beta chain was seen a few times. As yet, its antigen is unknown. TCRdb's table, derived via immunoSEQ multiplex PCR, lists solely in-frame clones and lacks some. Of more than 2,500 clones in the sample, 62% were seen once. Adult allogeneic hematopoietic cell transplant recipients with steroid-refractory graft-versus-host disease were prospectively enrolled for research autopsy. These data are taken from a study of tissue T cells after allogeneic stem cell transplantation. Study-wide context: Patients with graft-versus-host disease had grafts: four unmodified, three CD34-selected and T-cell-depleted. Study results and limitations: The patient cohort was small and clinically heterogeneous, with limited sampling depth. Anatomically similar tissues had similar TCR repertoires within each patient. Only a limited share of tissue TCRs appeared in blood or spleen.

CDR1 and CDR2 from the germline V gene are MNHEY and SVGEGT. The V segment lost 5 bases and the J segment 3 bases; nucleotides outside the gene matches: 7. There are 15 residues in the CDR3. This chain connects TRBV6-2 or TRBV6-3 to TRBJ1-2, with 9 bases identical to TRBD1. Source: ascending colon tissue, taken at autopsy. The receptor was derived from an older male patient with steroid-refractory graft-versus-host disease after an allogeneic stem cell transplant. Part of the T cell pool may stem from the graft donor. The CDR3 reads CASSRRDRADYGYTF. The CDR3 nucleotides read TGTGCCAGCAGTCGACGGGACAGGGCTGACTATGGCTACACCTTC.